These 3 T cell receptor beta chains were all obtained from the same sample, sequenced in a study of graft-versus-host responses after intestinal transplantation (dated by TCRdb to the early 2020s). Libraries were made using the immunoSEQ multiplex PCR assay. The immuneACCESS repertoire file appears here via TCRdb, limited to in-frame rearrangements. These files lack a portion of the clones; in checked studies, under half of the deficit traces to unresolved V genes, and the cause of the others is not known. For this sample there are about 92,000 clones; approximately 90% appear just once. Approximately 5.5% of the sample is taken by the ten largest. The intended sense of this specimen's time point label: cells obtained before transplantation from donor or recipient. Their specific antigens are unknown. Sequenced material: unstimulated CD8+ T cells sorted from spleen or lymph node cells, taken before intestinal transplant. The receptors stem from a human donor who received an intestinal transplant.

CDR3 nucleotides: TGTGCCAGCAGTGCCTGGCGGGGGACGAACACCGGGGAGCTGTTTTTT. Protein sequence: CASSAWRGTNTGELFF. The genes are TRBV25-1 and TRBJ2-2; 7 bases match TRBD2. Losses at the gene ends were 4 bases for V and 0 bases for J; bases not matched to a gene: 5. CDR1 is MGHDK and CDR2 is SYGVNS in the germline V gene. This CDR3 spans 16 amino acids.

J is TRBJ2-7 and V is TRBV15, with TRBD1 matching 12 bases. In germline, CDR1 is LNHNV, CDR2 YYDKDF (reference sequence). The J segment lost 4 bases and the V segment lost 5 bases, leaving 6 bases of the junction unmatched. There are 15 residues in the CDR3. CDR3 DNA: TGTGCCACCAGCTCCCGGGACAGGGGGCGGTACGAGCAGTACTTC. It is translated as CATSSRDRGRYEQYF.

The CDR3 here is CASSSSGWDSYEQYF. CDR3 nucleotide sequence: TGTGCCAGCAGTTCGTCAGGGTGGGACTCCTACGAGCAGTACTTC. V and J are TRBV27 and TRBJ2-7; tentative D call: TRBD1 (5 bases). The CDR3 loop spans 15 amino acids. Germline V gene data show CDR1 as MNHEY and CDR2 as SMNVEV (reference sequence). The ends were cut back, 4 bases at V and 0 bases at J, with 13 bases in the middle.